This T cell receptor (beta chain) came from a study of shared clonotypes between healthy human individuals. Profiled with immunoSEQ multiplex PCR; TCRdb holds only in-frame clones, not every one. The sample includes 90,000 to 120,000 clones, about 72% seen only once; the top ten take around 25%. V was clipped by 3 bases and J by 0 bases; unmatched bases: 9. Germline V gene lookup returns CDR1 MDHEN and CDR2 SYDVKM. This CDR3 has 18 amino acids. The origin of this receptor is a woman aged 30 to 39 in good health. The gene calls are TRBV28 and TRBJ1-3, with 9 bases aligning to TRBD1. Sequences were obtained from memory CD8+ T cells sorted from blood. Subset specified: CD45RO+ cells pooled with CCR7-negative TemRA cells. The DNA for the CDR3 is TGTGCCAGCAGTTTTCTATCCGGGACAGGGTACTCTGGAAACACCATATATTTT. This codes for CASSFLSGTGYSGNTIYF.